This T cell receptor beta chain is drawn from a study of T cell clones after liver transplantation. As for the study in general: Blood was drawn pre-transplant, before withdrawal, and after full or failed withdrawal. The study, taken as a whole, reports: In two subjects, few donor cells limited the measurable donor-reactive repertoire.

Deletions cut 0 bases from V and 2 bases from J, with 11 bases between. The CDR3 has 15 residues. Per the germline V gene, CDR1 is SGDLS and CDR2 is YYNGEE. For this clone: Its antigen is unknown.

Using immunoSEQ multiplex PCR, the repertoire was profiled, and TCRdb retains in-frame clones only, with some absent. The sample lists about 75,000 clones, about 85% occurring once. The specimen was CD4+ T cells from blood, collected around 50 months after liver transplant. This sequence joins TRBV9 and TRBJ1-2; D ambiguous. The TCR originated in a human patient who received a liver transplant. A share of the T cells may be of graft donor origin. DNA of the CDR3: TGTGCCAGCAGCGTAGATCTCGGTAAAAACTATGGCTACACCTTC. Protein product: CASSVDLGKNYGYTF.